One sample yielded the 10 T cell receptor beta chains listed below, sequenced in a study of cytomegalovirus exposure and HLA in healthy donors. The PCR made use of 60 Vbeta and 13 Jbeta primers. Profiled with immunoSEQ multiplex PCR; TCRdb holds only in-frame clones, not every one. The sample has 85,000 to 120,000 clones, 63% seen once. The sample comprised PBMCs. These TCRs come from a human donor in good health.

This chain joins TRBV19 and TRBJ1-5; no reliable D call. The germline gives CDR1 LNHDA, CDR2 SQIVND (reference sequence). This CDR3 has 14 residues. V lost 4 bases to trimming and J lost 0 bases, with 7 bases between them. For the CDR3, the DNA is TGTGCCAGTAGTAACCGGGATAGCAATCAGCCCCAGCATTTT. Its protein is CASSNRDSNQPQHF.

The chain combines TRBV19 with TRBJ2-3; no clear D. The CDR3 extends over 11 amino acids. V was shortened by 8 bases and J by 6 bases, with 9 bases between the two germline ends. Germline V gene sequence: CDR1 LNHDA, CDR2 SQIVND (reference sequence). CDR3 protein: CASGQLDTQYF. The CDR3 nucleotides read TGTGCCAGTGGCCAGTTGGATACGCAGTATTTT. Filled out from reference TRBV19 and TRBJ2-3, the complete variable domain reads DGGITQSPKYLFRKEGQNVTLSCEQNLNHDAMYWYRQDPGQGLRLIYYSQIVNDFQKGDIAEGYSVSREKKESFPLTVTSAQKNPTAFYLCASGQLDTQYFGPGTRLTVL.

This clone has just a few counts. The CDR3 spells CAIRRDRGNTGELFF. The CDR3 coding sequence is TGTGCCATCAGAAGGGACAGGGGGAACACCGGGGAGCTGTTTTTT. The chain uses TRBV10-3 and TRBJ2-2, with 10 bases that match TRBD1. V gave up 6 bases and J gave up 1 base; unmatched junction bases: 2. This CDR3 has 15 residues. Germline V lookup: CDR1 ENHRY, CDR2 SYGVKD.

The V gene is TRBV11-2, the J gene TRBJ2-1; tentatively, D is TRBD1 (6 bases). The CDR3 consists of 18 residues. Germline V gene data show CDR1 as SGHAT and CDR2 as FQNNGV. Trimming stripped 5 bases from V and 4 bases from J, with 24 bases between. In nucleotides, the CDR3 is TGTGCCAGCAGCCCAGATCTCAGGGGAACCAGTCTGTACAATGAGCAGTTCTTC. Protein: CASSPDLRGTSLYNEQFF.

The chain couples TRBV7-9 to TRBJ2-3; D is undetermined. The CDR3 has 15 amino acids. CDR1 and CDR2 from the germline V gene are SEHNR and FQNEAQ (reference sequence). Between the trimmed V and J ends, which lost 5 bases and 2 bases, there was a span of 14 bases. The CDR3 reads CASSPSLSVTDTQYF. The CDR3 DNA reads TGTGCCAGCAGCCCCTCTCTTTCGGTCACAGATACGCAGTATTTT.

The chain couples TRBV30 to TRBJ2-6, with D perhaps matching TRBD2 (6 bases). V lost 8 bases and J lost 2, with 13 bases in between. Per germline, CDR1 GTSNPN and CDR2 SVGIG (reference sequence). The CDR3 is made up of 14 amino acids. CDR3 in amino acids: CARLTSTGANVLTF. The CDR3 region has the DNA TGTGCCCGTCTGACTAGTACTGGGGCCAACGTCCTGACTTTC.

To note about this clone: A junction end diverges from the germline sequence, so it may reflect a read error. The genes are TRBV28 and TRBJ1-2; 9 bases agree with TRBD1. Germline values: CDR1 MDHEN, CDR2 SYDVKM. The CDR3 extends over 15 amino acids. In DNA, the CDR3 is TGTGCCAGCAGCCCTACAGGGGGCGGCTACTATAGCTACACCTTC. It translates to CASSPTGGGYYSYTF.

The chain links TRBV27 to TRBJ1-5, with a possible D match to TRBD1 (5 bases). The CDR3 runs 14 residues. Germline V lookup: CDR1 MNHEY, CDR2 SMNVEV (reference sequence). V lost 4 bases, J lost 4 bases, and 11 bases lay in between. CDR3 coding DNA: TGTGCCAGCAGTTACATGGGGGGGAATCAGCCCCAGCATTTT. It specifies CASSYMGGNQPQHF.

This clone was observed a handful of times. The chain joins TRBV19 to TRBJ2-3; D uncertain. V lost 3 bases and J 2 bases, leaving 9 bases between the germline ends. The CDR3 has 14 amino acids. Germline lookup yields CDR1 LNHDA and CDR2 SQIVND (reference sequence). In nucleotides, the CDR3 is TGTGCCAGTAGTATCAGGCCAGTCACAGATACGCAGTATTTT. This codes for CASSIRPVTDTQYF.

The V and J genes are TRBV21-1 and TRBJ2-3; the DNA was not compared with TRBD1, the D call given in the table. TRBV21-1 is given as a pseudogene. The CDR3 is made up of 14 amino acids. In DNA form, the CDR3 reads TGTGCCAGCAGCAGTGCGCAGGGGGCAGATACGCAGTATTTT. It yields the protein CASSSAQGADTQYF.